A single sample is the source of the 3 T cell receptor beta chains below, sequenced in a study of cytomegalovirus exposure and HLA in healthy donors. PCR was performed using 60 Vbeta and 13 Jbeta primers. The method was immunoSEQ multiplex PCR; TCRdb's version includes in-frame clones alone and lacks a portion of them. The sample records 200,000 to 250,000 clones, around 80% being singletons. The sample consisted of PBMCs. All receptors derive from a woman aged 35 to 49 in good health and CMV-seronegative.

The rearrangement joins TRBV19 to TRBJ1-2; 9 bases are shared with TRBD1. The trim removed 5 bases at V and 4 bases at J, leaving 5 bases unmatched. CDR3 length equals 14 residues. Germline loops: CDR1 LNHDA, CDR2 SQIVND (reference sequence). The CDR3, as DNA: TGTGCCAGTAGTTACAGGGGGCTAGTCTATGGCTACACCTTC. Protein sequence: CASSYRGLVYGYTF. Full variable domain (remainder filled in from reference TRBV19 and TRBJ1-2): DGGITQSPKYLFRKEGQNVTLSCEQNLNHDAMYWYRQDPGQGLRLIYYSQIVNDFQKGDIAEGYSVSREKKESFPLTVTSAQKNPTAFYLCASSYRGLVYGYTFGSGTRLTVV.

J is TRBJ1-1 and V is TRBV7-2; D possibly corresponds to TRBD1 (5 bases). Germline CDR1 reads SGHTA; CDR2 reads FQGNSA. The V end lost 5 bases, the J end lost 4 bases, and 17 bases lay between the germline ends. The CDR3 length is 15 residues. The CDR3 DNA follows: TGTGCCAGCAGCCTACAGAACGGGGGGATCACTGAAGCTTTCTTT. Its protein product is CASSLQNGGITEAFF.

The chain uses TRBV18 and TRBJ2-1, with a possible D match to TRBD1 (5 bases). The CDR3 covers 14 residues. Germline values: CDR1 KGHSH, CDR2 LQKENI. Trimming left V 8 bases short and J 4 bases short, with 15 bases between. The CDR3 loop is CASRDSVGYNEQFF. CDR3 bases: TGTGCCAGCCGAGACAGCGTTGGATACAATGAGCAGTTCTTC.